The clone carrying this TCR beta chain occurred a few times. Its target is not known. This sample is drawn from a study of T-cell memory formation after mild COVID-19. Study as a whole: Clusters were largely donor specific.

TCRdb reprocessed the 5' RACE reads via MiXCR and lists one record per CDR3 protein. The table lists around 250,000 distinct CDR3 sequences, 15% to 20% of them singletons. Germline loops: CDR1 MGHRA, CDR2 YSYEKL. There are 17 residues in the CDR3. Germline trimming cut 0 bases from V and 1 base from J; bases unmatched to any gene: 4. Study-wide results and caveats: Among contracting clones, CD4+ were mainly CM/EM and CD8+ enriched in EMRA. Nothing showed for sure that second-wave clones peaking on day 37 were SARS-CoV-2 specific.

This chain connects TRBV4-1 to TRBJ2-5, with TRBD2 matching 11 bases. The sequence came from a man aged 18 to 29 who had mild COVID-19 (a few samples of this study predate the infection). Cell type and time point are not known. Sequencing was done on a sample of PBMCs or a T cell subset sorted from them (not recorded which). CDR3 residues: CASSQESSGGVQETQYF. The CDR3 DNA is TGCGCCAGCAGCCAAGAGAGTAGCGGGGGGGTCCAAGAGACCCAGTACTTC.